The 4 T cell receptor beta chains in this list originate from one sample, sequenced in a study of shared clonotypes between healthy human individuals. It was CD45RO-negative cells, positively selected for CCR7, that made up naive CD8 cells, with terminally differentiated effector memory CD45RA+ cells excluded. TCRdb's copy holds only in-frame clones and misses some; the assay was immunoSEQ multiplex PCR. The sample has about 2 million clones; about 94% are singletons. The sample consisted of naive CD8+ T cells sorted from blood. All receptors derive from a man between 18 and 29 years old in good health.

The J gene is TRBJ1-2, the V gene TRBV27, with 11 bases lining up with TRBD1. This CDR3 has 14 amino acids. V lost 2 bases, J lost 7 bases, and 3 bases stayed unmatched. CDR1 MNHEY and CDR2 SMNVEV come from the germline V gene (reference sequence). The CDR3 is CASSLKGTGGGYTF. The CDR3 nucleotides read TGTGCCAGCAGTTTAAAAGGGACAGGGGGTGGCTACACCTTC.

The chain carries TRBV7-9 and TRBJ2-7; 11 bases match TRBD2. The ends lost 5 bases at V and 6 bases at J; junction bases unmatched: 6. The length of the CDR3 is 14 residues. CDR1 is SEHNR, CDR2 FQNEAQ, per germline (reference sequence). CDR3 protein: CASSPLAGGLEQYF. The CDR3 bases are TGTGCCAGCAGCCCGCTAGCGGGGGGTCTCGAGCAGTACTTC.

As regards this clone: This may be a read error, as it is one base from a much larger clone. The chain is built from TRBV6-5 and TRBJ1-2; 12 nucleotides match TRBD1. Trimming removed 5 bases from V and 2 bases from J; junction bases left unmatched: 3. Looked up from germline, CDR1 is MNHEY and CDR2 is SVGAGI. The CDR3 spans 15 residues. This CDR3 reads CASSPGTGGNYGYTF. The CDR3 DNA is TGTGCCAGCAGTCCGGGGACAGGGGGCAACTATGGCTACACCTTC.

Regarding this clone: A junction boundary mismatches the germline segment, possibly from a read error. This chain connects TRBV7-7 to TRBJ2-1, with 10 nucleotides matching TRBD2. The CDR3 has 16 residues. Germline V lookup: CDR1 SSHAT, CDR2 FNYEAQ (reference sequence). The CDR3 loop is CASSIGPAGGTVEQFF. CDR3 in DNA: TGTGCTAGCAGCATAGGGCCAGCGGGAGGGACAGTCGAGCAGTTCTTC. Using reference TRBV7-7 and TRBJ2-1 for the parts outside the CDR3, the full variable domain is GAGVSQSPRYKVTKRGQDVTLRCDPISSHATLYWYQQALGQGPEFLTYFNYEAQPDKSGLPSDRFSAERPEGSISTLTIQRTEQRDSAMYRCASSIGPAGGTVEQFFGPGTRLTVL.